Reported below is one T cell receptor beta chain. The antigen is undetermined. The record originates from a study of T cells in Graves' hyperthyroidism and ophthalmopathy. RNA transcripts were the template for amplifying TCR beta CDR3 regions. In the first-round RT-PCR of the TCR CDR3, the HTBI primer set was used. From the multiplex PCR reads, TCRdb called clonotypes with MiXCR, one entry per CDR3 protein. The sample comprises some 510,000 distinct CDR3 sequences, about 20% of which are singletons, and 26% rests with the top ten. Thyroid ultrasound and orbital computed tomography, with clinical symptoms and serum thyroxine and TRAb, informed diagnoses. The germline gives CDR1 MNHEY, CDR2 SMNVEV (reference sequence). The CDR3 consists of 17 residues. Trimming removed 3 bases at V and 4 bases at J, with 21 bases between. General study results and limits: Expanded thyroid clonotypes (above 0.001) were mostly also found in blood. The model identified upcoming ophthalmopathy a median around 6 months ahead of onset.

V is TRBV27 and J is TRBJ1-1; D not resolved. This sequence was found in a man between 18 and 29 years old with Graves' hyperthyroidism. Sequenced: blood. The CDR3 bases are TGTGCCAGCAGTTTGGTACGTCTAGGAGGGCCGGGCACTGAAGCTTTCTTT. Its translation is CASSLVRLGGPGTEAFF.